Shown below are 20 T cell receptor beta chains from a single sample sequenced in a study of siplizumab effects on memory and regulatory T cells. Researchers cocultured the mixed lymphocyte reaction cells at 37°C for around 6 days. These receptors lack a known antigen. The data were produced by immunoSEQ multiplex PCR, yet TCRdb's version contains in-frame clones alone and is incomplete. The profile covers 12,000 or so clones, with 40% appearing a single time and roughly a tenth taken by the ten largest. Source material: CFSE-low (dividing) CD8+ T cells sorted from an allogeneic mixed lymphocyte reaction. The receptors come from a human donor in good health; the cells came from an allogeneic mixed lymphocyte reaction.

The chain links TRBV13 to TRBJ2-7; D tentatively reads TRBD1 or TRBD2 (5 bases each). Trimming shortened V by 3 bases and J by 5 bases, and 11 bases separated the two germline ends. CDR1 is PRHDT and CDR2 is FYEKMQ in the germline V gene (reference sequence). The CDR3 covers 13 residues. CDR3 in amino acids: CASSFGTSNEQYF. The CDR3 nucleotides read TGTGCCAGCAGCTTCGGGACCTCGAACGAGCAGTACTTC.

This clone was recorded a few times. CDR3 nucleotide sequence: TGTGCCAGCAGTGCCGGGGACACCTACTATGGCTACACCTTC. This encodes CASSAGDTYYGYTF. The chain recombines TRBV6-1 with TRBJ1-2, with a possible D match to TRBD1 (6 bases). The CDR3 contains 14 residues. Germline-derived CDR1 and CDR2 are MNHNS and SASEGT. Trimming pared 4 bases from V and 3 bases from J, leaving 12 bases between.

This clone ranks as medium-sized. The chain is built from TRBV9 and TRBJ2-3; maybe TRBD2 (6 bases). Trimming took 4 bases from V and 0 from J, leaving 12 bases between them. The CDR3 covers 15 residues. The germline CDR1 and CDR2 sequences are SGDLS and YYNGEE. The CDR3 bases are TGTGCCAGCAGCTTGGGACTTAAGAGCACAGATACGCAGTATTTT. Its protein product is CASSLGLKSTDTQYF.

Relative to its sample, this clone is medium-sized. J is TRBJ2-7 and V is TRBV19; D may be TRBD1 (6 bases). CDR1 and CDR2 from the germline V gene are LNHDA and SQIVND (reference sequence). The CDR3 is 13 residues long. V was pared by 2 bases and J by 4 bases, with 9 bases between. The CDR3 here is CASSIRTDYEQYF. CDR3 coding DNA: TGTGCCAGTAGTATACGGACAGATTACGAGCAGTACTTC.

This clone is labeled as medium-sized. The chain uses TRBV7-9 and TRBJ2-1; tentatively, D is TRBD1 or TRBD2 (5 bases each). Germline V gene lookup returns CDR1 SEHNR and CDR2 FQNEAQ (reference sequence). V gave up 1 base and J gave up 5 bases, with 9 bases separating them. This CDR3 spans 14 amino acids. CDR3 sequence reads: CASSLVGTDNEQFF. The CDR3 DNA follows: TGTGCCAGCAGCTTAGTCGGGACGGACAATGAGCAGTTCTTC.

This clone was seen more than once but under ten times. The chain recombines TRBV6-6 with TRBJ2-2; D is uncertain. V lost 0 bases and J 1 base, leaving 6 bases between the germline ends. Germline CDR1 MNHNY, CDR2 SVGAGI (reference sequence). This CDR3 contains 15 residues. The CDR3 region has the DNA TGTGCCAGCAGTTACTCTGGCGGGAACACCGGGGAGCTGTTTTTT. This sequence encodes CASSYSGGNTGELFF.

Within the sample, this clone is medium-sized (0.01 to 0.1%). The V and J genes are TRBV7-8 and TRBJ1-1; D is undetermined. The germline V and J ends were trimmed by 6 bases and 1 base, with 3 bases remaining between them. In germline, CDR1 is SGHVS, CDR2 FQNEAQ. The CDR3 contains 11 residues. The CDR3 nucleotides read TGTGCCAGCAGTGGGAACACTGAAGCTTTCTTT. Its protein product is CASSGNTEAFF.

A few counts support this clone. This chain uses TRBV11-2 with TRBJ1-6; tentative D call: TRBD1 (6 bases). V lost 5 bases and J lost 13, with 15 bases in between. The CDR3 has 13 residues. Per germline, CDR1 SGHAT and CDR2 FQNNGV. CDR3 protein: CASSRDTRTPLHF. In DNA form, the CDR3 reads TGTGCCAGCAGCCGGGACACAAGGACCCCCCTCCACTTT. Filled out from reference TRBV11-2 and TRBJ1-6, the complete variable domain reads EAGVAQSPRYKIIEKRQSVAFWCNPISGHATLYWYQQILGQGPKLLIQFQNNGVVDDSQLPKDRFSAERLKGVDSTLKIQPAKLEDSAVYLCASSRDTRTPLHFGNGTRLTVT.

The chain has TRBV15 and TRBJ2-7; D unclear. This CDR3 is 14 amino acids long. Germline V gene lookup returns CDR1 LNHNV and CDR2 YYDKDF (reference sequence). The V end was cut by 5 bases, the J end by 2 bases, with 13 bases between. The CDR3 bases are TGTGCCACCAGCGGCATGGGCGGCACCTACGAGCAGTACTTC. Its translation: CATSGMGGTYEQYF. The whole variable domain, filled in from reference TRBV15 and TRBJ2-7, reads DAMVIQNPRYQVTQFGKPVTLSCSQTLNHNVMYWYQQKSSQAPKLLFHYYDKDFNNEADTPDNFQSRRPNTSFCFLDIRSPGLGDTAMYLCATSGMGGTYEQYFGPGTRLTVT.

CDR3 amino acids: CASAITGGPYEQYF. The CDR3 DNA is TGTGCCAGCGCCATAACGGGAGGGCCGTACGAGCAGTACTTC. The V and J genes are TRBV14 and TRBJ2-7, with 8 bases that match TRBD2. The CDR3 is 14 amino acids. With 8 bases clipped from V and 4 bases from J, the junction kept 10 bases outside the gene matches. The V gene's germline CDR1 is SGHDN and CDR2 FVKESK.

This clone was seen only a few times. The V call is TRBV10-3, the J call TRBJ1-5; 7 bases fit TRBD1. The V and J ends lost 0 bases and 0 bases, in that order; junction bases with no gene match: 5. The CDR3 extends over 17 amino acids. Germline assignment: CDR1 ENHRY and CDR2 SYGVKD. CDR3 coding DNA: TGTGCCATCAGTGAGTCGTGGGGACAGAATAGCAATCAGCCCCAGCATTTT. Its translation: CAISESWGQNSNQPQHF.

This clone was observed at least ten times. The CDR3 here is CAWSVPQTLQGGNSPLHF. The CDR3 nucleotides read TGTGCCTGGAGTGTCCCCCAAACCCTCCAAGGCGGTAATTCACCCCTCCACTTT. The rearrangement joins TRBV30 to TRBJ1-6; D is undetermined. V was clipped by 0 bases and J by 6 bases, with 21 bases between them. CDR1 is GTSNPN and CDR2 is SVGIG in the germline V gene (reference sequence). The CDR3 runs to 18 residues.

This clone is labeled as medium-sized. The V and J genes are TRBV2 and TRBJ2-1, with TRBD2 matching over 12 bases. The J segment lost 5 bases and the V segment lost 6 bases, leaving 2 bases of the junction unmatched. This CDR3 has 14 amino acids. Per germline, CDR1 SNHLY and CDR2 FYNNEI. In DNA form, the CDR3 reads TGTGCCAGCAGAAGACTAGCGGGAGACAATGAGCAGTTCTTC. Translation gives CASRRLAGDNEQFF.

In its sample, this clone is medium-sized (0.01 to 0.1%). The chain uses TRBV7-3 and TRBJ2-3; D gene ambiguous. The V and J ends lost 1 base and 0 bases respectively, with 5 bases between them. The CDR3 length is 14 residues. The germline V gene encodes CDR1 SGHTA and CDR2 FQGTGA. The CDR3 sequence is CASSLMSSTDTQYF. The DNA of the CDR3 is TGTGCCAGCAGCTTAATGTCCAGCACAGATACGCAGTATTTT.

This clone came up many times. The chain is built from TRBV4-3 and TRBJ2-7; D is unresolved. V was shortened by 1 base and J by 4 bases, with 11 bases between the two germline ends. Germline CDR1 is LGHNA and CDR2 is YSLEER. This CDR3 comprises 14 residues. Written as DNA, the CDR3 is TGCGCCAGCAGCCAAGGTGTCTACGGTTACGAGCAGTACTTC. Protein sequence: CASSQGVYGYEQYF.

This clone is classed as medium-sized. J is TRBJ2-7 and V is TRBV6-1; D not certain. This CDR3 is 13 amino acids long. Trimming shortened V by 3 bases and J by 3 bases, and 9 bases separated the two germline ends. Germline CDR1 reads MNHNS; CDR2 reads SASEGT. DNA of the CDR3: TGTGCCAGCAGTGAGGCAGGAAACTACGAGCAGTACTTC. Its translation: CASSEAGNYEQYF.

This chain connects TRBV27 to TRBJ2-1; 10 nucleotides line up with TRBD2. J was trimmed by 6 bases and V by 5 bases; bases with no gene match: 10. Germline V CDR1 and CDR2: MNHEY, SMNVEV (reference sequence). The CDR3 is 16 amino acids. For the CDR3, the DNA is TGTGCCAGCAGTAGTCTGGGGGCTAGCGGGAGCAATGAGCAGTTCTTC. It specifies CASSSLGASGSNEQFF.

The CDR3 reads CASSFGQGNTIYF. CDR3 in DNA: TGTGCCAGCAGCTTTGGACAGGGAAACACCATATATTTT. The chain is built from TRBV5-6 and TRBJ1-3, with D perhaps TRBD1 (6 bases). Germline-derived CDR1 and CDR2 are SGHDT and YYEEEE. V lost 2 bases and J lost 4, with 7 bases in between. The CDR3 extends over 13 amino acids.

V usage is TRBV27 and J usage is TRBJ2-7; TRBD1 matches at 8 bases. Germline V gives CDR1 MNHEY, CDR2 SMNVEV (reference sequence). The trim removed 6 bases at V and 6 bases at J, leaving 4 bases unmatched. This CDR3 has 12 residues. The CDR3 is CASSLTGGEQYF. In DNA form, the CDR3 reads TGTGCCAGCAGCCTTACAGGGGGCGAGCAGTACTTC.

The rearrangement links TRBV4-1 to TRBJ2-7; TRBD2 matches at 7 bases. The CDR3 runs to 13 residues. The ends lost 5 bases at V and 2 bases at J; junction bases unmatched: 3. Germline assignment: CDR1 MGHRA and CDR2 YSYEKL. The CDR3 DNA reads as TGCGCCAGCAGCTTGCGGGAGACCTACGAGCAGTACTTC. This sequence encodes CASSLRETYEQYF.